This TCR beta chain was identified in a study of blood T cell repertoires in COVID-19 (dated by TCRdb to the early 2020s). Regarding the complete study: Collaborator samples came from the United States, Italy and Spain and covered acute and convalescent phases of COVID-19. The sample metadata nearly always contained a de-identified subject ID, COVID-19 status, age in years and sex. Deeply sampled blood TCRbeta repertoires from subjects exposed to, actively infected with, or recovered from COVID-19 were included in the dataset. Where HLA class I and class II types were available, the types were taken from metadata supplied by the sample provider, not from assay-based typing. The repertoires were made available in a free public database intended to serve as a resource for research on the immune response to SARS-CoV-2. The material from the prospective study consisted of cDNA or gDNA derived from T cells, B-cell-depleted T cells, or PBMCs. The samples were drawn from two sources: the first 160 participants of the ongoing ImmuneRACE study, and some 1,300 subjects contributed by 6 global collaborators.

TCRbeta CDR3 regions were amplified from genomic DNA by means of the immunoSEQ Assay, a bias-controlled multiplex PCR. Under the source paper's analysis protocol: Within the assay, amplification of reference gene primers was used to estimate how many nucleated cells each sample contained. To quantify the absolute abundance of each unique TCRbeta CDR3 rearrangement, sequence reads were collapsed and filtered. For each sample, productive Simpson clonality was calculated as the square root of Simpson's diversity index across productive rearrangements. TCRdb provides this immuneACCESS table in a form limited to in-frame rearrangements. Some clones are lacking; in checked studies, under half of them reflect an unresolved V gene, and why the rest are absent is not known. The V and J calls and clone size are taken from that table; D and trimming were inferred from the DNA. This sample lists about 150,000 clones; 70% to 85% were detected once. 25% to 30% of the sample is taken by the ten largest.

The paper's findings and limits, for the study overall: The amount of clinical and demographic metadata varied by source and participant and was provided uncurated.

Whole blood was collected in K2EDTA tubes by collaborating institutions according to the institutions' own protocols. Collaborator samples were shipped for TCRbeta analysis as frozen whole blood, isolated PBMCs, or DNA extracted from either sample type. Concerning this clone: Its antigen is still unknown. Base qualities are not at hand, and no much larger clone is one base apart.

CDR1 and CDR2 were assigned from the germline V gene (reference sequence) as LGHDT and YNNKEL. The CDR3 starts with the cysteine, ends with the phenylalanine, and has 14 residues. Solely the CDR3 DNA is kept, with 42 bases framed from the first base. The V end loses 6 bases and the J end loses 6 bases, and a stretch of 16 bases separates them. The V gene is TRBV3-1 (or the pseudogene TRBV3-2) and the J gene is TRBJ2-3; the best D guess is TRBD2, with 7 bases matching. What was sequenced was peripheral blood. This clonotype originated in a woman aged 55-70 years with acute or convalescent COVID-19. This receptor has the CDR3 CASRGGGEWDTQYF. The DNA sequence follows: TGTGCCAGCAGAGGAGGGGGGGAATGGGATACGCAGTATTTT.